This TCR beta chain originates from a study of blood T cell repertoires in COVID-19. Study-wide background: Acute and convalescent COVID-19 specimens originated in the United States, Italy and Spain. Sample material is recorded as cDNA or gDNA derived from T cells, B-cell-depleted T cells, or PBMCs.

The CDR3 totals 16 residues. Germline CDR1 and CDR2: SEHNR and FQNEAQ (reference sequence). Germline trimming cut 5 bases from V and 7 bases from J; bases unmatched to any gene: 12. This table comes from immunoSEQ multiplex PCR, and its TCRdb copy is limited to in-frame clones, with some not included. Of more than 80,000 clones listed, just under 80% are singletons. The sequence was obtained from a human donor in a cohort sampled during active COVID-19. The genes are TRBV7-9 and TRBJ2-3; 10 nucleotides match TRBD1. Sequenced: peripheral blood. CDR3 amino acids: CASSQGLGTGDYTQYF. The CDR3 region has the DNA TGTGCCAGCAGCCAGGGGTTAGGGACAGGGGACTATACGCAGTATTTT.